A single TCR beta chain is shown here with its context. It lacks a known antigen. The sample holds no much larger clone one base away, and base qualities are not on file. At the DNA level, this CDR3 is encoded by other sequences in the same sample as well. Using the deep immunoSEQ assay, multiplex PCR amplified TCR CDR3 regions from genomic DNA. Extracted genomic DNA from each cell subset was spread evenly across all wells of several immunoSEQ 96-well plates, with each plate serving as a replicate. Each replicate PCR for sorted subsets received about 0.2 ug genomic DNA, equal to tens of thousands of T cell genomes. Purified libraries were quantified with a Qubit 3.0 fluorometer, sized on a Bioanalyzer 2100, and re-quantified with the KAPA Library Quantification kit. Every immunoSEQ 96-well plate was sequenced on a separate single-read 150-cycle Illumina NextSeq 550 flow cell. On the authors' methods: Because only junctional sequences without quality scores were contained in the immunoSEQ output, filtering matching that applied to full-length reads could not be performed. To assign V/J genes and CDR3, sequences were annotated against IMGT germline references using PyIR, a Python wrapper for IgBLAST v1.9. Reads were filtered out if the reads had weak V/J assignments (E-value above 1e-6), no CDR3, stop codons, out-of-frame junctions, or ambiguous translated residues. V3J clonotypes were defined by identical inferred V gene, J gene, and CDR3 amino acid sequence. Percentage overlap between repertoires was calculated by dividing the number of shared unique clonotypes by the size of the smaller repertoire. Three approaches were used to assess repertoire richness: RTK rarefaction, the Chao1 estimator, and Recon v2.1 estimates of unobserved clonotypes. For all TCRbeta clonotypes obtained by the gDNA method from a few donors, generation probabilities were computed with OLGA. TCRdb mirrors the immuneACCESS table, restricted to in-frame sequences. Some clones are absent from its copies; in checked studies, under half trace to an unresolved V gene, and the reason for the others is unknown. V and J calls and clone size come straight from that table; D and trimming were deduced from the DNA. This sample lists about 2.4 million clones; 80% to 95% were detected once. The ten largest clones add up to more than 0.35% of the sample.

This sample is part of a study of shared clonotypes between healthy human individuals (TCRdb year 2020). With regard to the full study: The cohort comprised a couple of women and three men aged 18 to 49 years. Per donor, three plates each were used for CD4 naive and CD4 memory, two for CD8 naive, and one for CD8 memory. Blood TCR repertoires of four to six healthy adults were deeply sequenced to estimate repertoire size and the extent of clonotype sharing between individuals. To increase sequencing depth and limit assay-specific biases, TCR repertoire library preparation and sequencing were carried out by different laboratories using diverse techniques. Between about 0.8 and 9.5 billion PBMCs per donor were obtained by leukapheresis.

Healthy HIV-negative adults with no recently reported acute infections or vaccinations were included as donors. Every donor was a Caucasian adult living in Nashville, Tennessee, USA. Magnetic negative selection was used to enrich CD4+ T cells, after which naive cells were positively selected on CD45RA and the negative fraction became the memory subset. Blood was obtained by leukapheresis, after which PBMCs were separated by Ficoll-Histopaque density gradient centrifugation and cryopreserved in liquid nitrogen vapor phase. Analytical flow cytometry was used to check the purity and quantity of every magnetically sorted T cell population. From each sorted fraction, genomic DNA was isolated and quantified by UV absorbance on a Nanodrop 2000c. The germline V gene specifies SGHTA as CDR1 and FQGTGA as CDR2. The CDR3 has 13 amino acids, counting the end cysteine and phenylalanine. Just CDR3 DNA is preserved here, 39 bases in frame from base 1. Trimming at the junction amounts to 5 bases on V and 1 base on J, and the germline ends lie 8 bases apart.

What the authors observed across the whole study: The small number of donors limited the genetic and exposure-history diversity represented. Incomplete sequencing was indicated by rarefaction of sorted-subset datasets, despite the large sequencing depth. Compared with non-shared clonotypes, the clonotypes found in all four sorted-subset donors had higher generation probabilities. Pairwise subsampling indicated that sequencing depth was expected to affect the degree of clonotype sharing among donors. Naive subsets generally had larger estimated clonotype richness than memory subsets. Sampling was limited to blood, and TCR repertoires in tissue likely differ from TCR repertoires in blood. Around 5% of naive CD4, more than 3% of naive CD8, 2% to 2.5% of memory CD4, and about 0.4% of memory CD8 clonotypes were shared across several donors.

Sequencing was performed on naive CD4+ T cells from PBMCs. Interpreted using the paper, the cell subset or site label stands for: CD45RA+ positively selected. The clonotype comes from a man aged 18 to 35 in good health. Some clones in this sample may be carry-over from other donors' samples. This chain joins TRBV7-3 to TRBJ1-1, and perhaps TRBD1 as D gene, on 5 matching bases. The CDR3 protein: CASSRGQNTEAFF. In nucleotide form, the sequence is TGTGCCAGCAGCCGCGGACAGAACACTGAAGCTTTCTTT.